Shown below are 22 T cell receptor beta chains from a single sample sequenced in a study of tumor-infiltrating lymphocytes in primary liver carcinoma. Co-extraction of both nucleic acids (RNA and DNA) used about 18-34 mg of unsorted bulk tissue. TCR beta cDNA was prepared out of about 510 ng total RNA by means of a constant-region primer. It was through three nested multiplex PCR rounds of slightly modified ARM-PCR that TCR beta libraries arose. Both of the initial two PCR rounds ran for approximately 11 cycles and employed TRBV1-TRBV30 forward primers alongside a C-beta reverse primer. One entry per CDR3 protein results from TCRdb running MiXCR on the multiplex PCR reads. The table has around 21,000 distinct CDR3 sequences, around 76% seen once. Source material: liver tumor tissue from sampling region 1. The subset: tumor region T1, superior pole. All receptors come from a middle-aged man with primary liver carcinoma and hepatitis B virus infection.

This chain joins TRBV10-3 and TRBJ2-3, with D possibly TRBD1 on 5 matching bases. The V end lost 8 bases, the J end lost 4 bases, and 13 bases lay between the germline ends. This CDR3 has 13 amino acids. Germline V gene lookup returns CDR1 ENHRY and CDR2 SYGVKD. This CDR3 reads CAIPRGFADTQYF. The CDR3 DNA follows: TGTGCCATCCCTAGGGGCTTCGCAGATACGCAGTATTTT.

As concerns this clonotype: One junction end does not reproduce the germline sequence, and a read error may be involved. The rearrangement joins TRBV11-2 to TRBJ2-2, with a tentative D call TRBD2 (6 bases). CDR1 and CDR2 from the germline V gene are SGHAT and FQNNGV. The CDR3 length is 15 residues. The CDR3 region is CANSFAGPNTGELFF. DNA for the CDR3: TGTGCCAACAGCTTTGCGGGACCGAACACTGGGGAGCTGTTTTTT.

The V call is TRBV11-2, the J call TRBJ2-7; D tentatively reads TRBD1 or TRBD2 (5 bases each). The ends were cut back, 1 base at V and 5 bases at J, with 9 bases in the middle. This CDR3 has 13 residues. Germline CDR1 SGHAT, CDR2 FQNNGV. The CDR3 spells CASSLGGADEQYF. DNA for the CDR3: TGTGCCAGCAGCTTAGGAGGGGCTGACGAGCAGTACTTC.

A remark on this clonotype: Possible read error: a much larger clone is one base away. The rearrangement links TRBV30 to TRBJ2-4; D gene ambiguous. This CDR3 contains 12 residues. Germline loops: CDR1 GTSNPN, CDR2 SVGIG (reference sequence). The V end was cut by 3 bases, the J end by 9 bases, with 12 bases between. CDR3 loop: CAWSPTGCIQYF. CDR3 bases: TGTGCCTGGAGCCCCACCGGCTGCATTCAGTACTTC.

About this clonotype itself: As the CDR3 is not closed by the conserved phenylalanine or tryptophan, this likely results from a read error. The rearrangement links TRBV7-9 to TRBJ2-4; D is undetermined. The CDR3 length is 11 residues. V dropped 5 bases and J dropped 11 bases, with 10 bases sitting between them. In germline, CDR1 is SEHNR, CDR2 FQNEAQ (reference sequence). Here the CDR3 reads CASSPQDFQYL. The DNA of the CDR3 is TGTGCCAGCAGCCCTCAAGACTTTCAGTACTTA.

To note about this clonotype: An end of the junction differs from the germline gene, which may be a read error. The chain combines TRBV4-1 with TRBJ2-1; tentative D call: TRBD2 (6 bases). This CDR3 region has 15 residues. The germline V gene has CDR1 MGHRA and CDR2 YSYEKL. The CDR3 sequence: CASNQSSGWKNEQLF. DNA for the CDR3: TGCGCCAGCAACCAAAGTAGCGGATGGAAGAATGAGCAGTTATTC.

This clonotype was found once. The junction does not match germline at one end; this may be a read error. This chain joins TRBV11-2 and TRBJ2-1; either TRBD1 or TRBD2 may fit D (5 bases each). The length of the CDR3 is 14 residues. Looked up from germline, CDR1 is SGHAT and CDR2 is FQNNGV. The CDR3 loop is CASSHRGVYNEQFF. DNA of the CDR3: TGTGCCAGCAGCCATCGAGGGGTCTACAATGAACAGTTCTTC.

The chain recombines TRBV19 with TRBJ1-2; 8 nucleotides line up with TRBD1. Germline CDR1 is LNHDA and CDR2 is SQIVND (reference sequence). The CDR3 has 14 residues. The V and J ends lost 7 bases and 6 bases, in that order; junction bases with no gene match: 10. CDR3 sequence (DNA): TGTGCCAGTAACAGCAGGGGGCGAGACAATGGCTACACCTTC. This sequence encodes CASNSRGRDNGYTF. The variable domain in full, with the rest retrieved from reference TRBV19 and TRBJ1-2, is DGGITQSPKYLFRKEGQNVTLSCEQNLNHDAMYWYRQDPGQGLRLIYYSQIVNDFQKGDIAEGYSVSREKKESFPLTVTSAQKNPTAFYLCASNSRGRDNGYTFGSGTRLTVV.

As concerns this clonotype: The junction differs from germline at one of its ends, possibly a read error. The chain recombines TRBV5-4 with TRBJ2-3; possibly TRBD1 or TRBD2 for D (5 bases each). Germline V gene sequence: CDR1 SGHNT, CDR2 YYREEE (reference sequence). The CDR3 consists of 15 residues. CDR3 loop: CASNIQGVRADTQYF. CDR3 sequence (DNA): TGCGCCAGCAACATTCAGGGAGTAAGGGCAGATACGCAGTATTTT.

To note about this clonotype: At one end the junction does not follow the germline gene, possibly because of a read error. V is TRBV5-4 and J is TRBJ2-1; D is ambiguous. CDR1 is SGHNT and CDR2 is YYREEE in the germline V gene (reference sequence). This CDR3 spans 14 amino acids. CDR3: CVSSSSGLSNEQFF. The DNA for the CDR3 is TGTGTCAGCAGCTCCTCTGGGCTATCCAATGAGCAGTTCTTC.

In regard to this clonotype: In this CDR3 the conserved last residue, phenylalanine or tryptophan, is missing, so a read error is likely. CDR3: CASSADTDTQYS. The CDR3 DNA follows: TGTGCCAGCAGCGCCGACACAGATACGCAGTATTCT. This chain links TRBV11-2 with TRBJ2-3; D uncertain. With 5 bases removed from V and 2 bases from J, the gap between germline ends came to 5 bases. Germline V gives CDR1 SGHAT, CDR2 FQNNGV. This CDR3 region has 12 residues.

The chain links TRBV29-1 to TRBJ2-1, with unresolved D. The V gene's germline CDR1 is SQVTM and CDR2 ANQGSEA. The CDR3 contains 10 residues. The V and J ends lost 7 bases and 5 bases respectively, with 6 bases between them. CDR3 DNA: TGCAGCGGATCGGACAATGAGCAGTTCTTC. Protein: CSGSDNEQFF.

The V and J genes are TRBV11-2 and TRBJ1-4; possible D gene TRBD1, 6 bases. Germline lookup yields CDR1 SGHAT and CDR2 FQNNGV. The CDR3 totals 12 residues. V lost 10 bases and J 14 bases, leaving 20 bases between the germline ends. CDR3 sequence: CATGQNSEELFF. The CDR3 DNA reads TGTGCCACCGGACAGAATAGTGAAGAGCTGTTTTTT.

About this clonotype itself: One end of the junction fails to match germline, which may point to a read error. The J gene is TRBJ2-1, the V gene TRBV11-2; D remains unclear. CDR3 length: 11 amino acids. Germline-derived CDR1 and CDR2 are SGHAT and FQNNGV. Here the CDR3 DNA reads TGTGCCAGCCCCTCCCACAATGAGCAGTTCTTC. Its translation is CASPSHNEQFF.

Remarks on this clonotype: The junction does not match germline at one end; this may be a read error. The rearrangement joins TRBV5-6 to TRBJ2-2; perhaps TRBD2 as D (6 bases). The CDR3 consists of 15 residues. CDR1 is SGHDT, CDR2 YYEEEE, per germline. CDR3 region: CASYVYGGSPGELFF. Written as DNA, the CDR3 is TGCGCCAGCTACGTATATGGGGGGAGTCCCGGGGAGCTGTTTTTT. The full variable domain, rest sourced from reference TRBV5-6 and TRBJ2-2, is DAGVTQSPTHLIKTRGQQVTLRCSPKSGHDTVSWYQQALGQGPQFIFQYYEEEERQRGNFPDRFSGHQFPNYSSELNVNALLLGDSALYLCASYVYGGSPGELFFGEGSRLTVL.

Judged by abundance, this clonotype is medium-sized. The chain combines TRBV24-1 with TRBJ2-1, with D perhaps matching TRBD1 (6 bases). This CDR3 region has 16 residues. CDR1 is KGHDR and CDR2 is SFDVKD in the germline V gene. Trimming stripped 2 bases from V and 4 bases from J, with 14 bases between. CDR3 in DNA: TGTGCCACCAGTGATTCCGCCGGGACAAGTTACAATGAGCAGTTCTTC. It is translated as CATSDSAGTSYNEQFF.

Concerning this clonotype itself: A read error is likely, as this CDR3 ends without the conserved phenylalanine or tryptophan. The DNA is omitted, as the CDR3 cannot be located on it reliably, and the CDR3 follows TCRdb's listing. The chain uses TRBV11-3 and TRBJ2-1. CDR1 and CDR2 (germline): SGHNT, YENEEA. Both ends counted, the CDR3 spans 12 residues. The CDR3 loop reads CASSQTDSKEFL.

For this clonotype: Germline is not matched at one junction end, which may reflect a read error. V gene TRBV28 combines with J gene TRBJ2-7, with a weak D call TRBD2 (5 bases). The germline gives CDR1 MDHEN, CDR2 SYDVKM. The CDR3 covers 18 residues. In DNA form, the CDR3 reads TGTGCCAGCAGTTGGGATCCTCCTGGAGCGGCTGACTACCACCAGCAATACTTC. It encodes CASSWDPPGAADYHQQYF.

On this clonotype: At one of its ends the junction is not consistent with the germline gene, which may arise from a read error. This rearrangement joins TRBV4-1 to TRBJ2-6; possibly TRBD1 or TRBD2 for D (5 bases each). Germline V gene data show CDR1 as MGHRA and CDR2 as YSYEKL. CDR3 length: 17 residues. The CDR3 bases are TGCGCCAGCGGCCAGACTGCCCGGGGCTCTGAGGCCAACGTCCTGACTTTC. This translates into CASGQTARGSEANVLTF.

The chain links TRBV4-2 to TRBJ2-3, with 8 nucleotides matching TRBD2. The CDR3 covers 20 residues. V was clipped by 7 bases and J by 5 bases; unmatched bases: 26. Germline V gives CDR1 LGHNA, CDR2 YNFKEQ. The CDR3 DNA is TGTGCCAGCAACCATACCCCGGGACTAGATCTTAGGGGGGGCATAGATACGCAGTATTTT. Protein: CASNHTPGLDLRGGIDTQYF.

Points on this clonotype: This sequence may be a read error, since a much larger clone differs from it by one base. A read error is likely, as this CDR3 ends without the conserved phenylalanine or tryptophan. J is TRBJ2-3 and V is TRBV29-1; unclear D gene. Germline V gives CDR1 SQVTM, CDR2 ANQGSEA. The CDR3 length is 10 residues. Trimming removed 5 bases from V and 8 bases from J, with 8 bases in between. The DNA of the CDR3 is TGCAGCGTTCGCGCAGGTACGCAGTATTCT. This gives the protein CSVRAGTQYS.

This clonotype was detected only a few times. The CDR3 spells CASQPGDAYEQYF. CDR3 bases: TGTGCCAGCCAACCGGGAGACGCCTACGAGCAGTACTTC. The chain couples TRBV6-6 to TRBJ2-7; possible D gene TRBD2, 6 bases. The CDR3 loop spans 13 amino acids. Germline V gene sequence: CDR1 MNHNY, CDR2 SVGAGI (reference sequence). V gave up 8 bases and J gave up 2 bases, with 13 bases separating them.